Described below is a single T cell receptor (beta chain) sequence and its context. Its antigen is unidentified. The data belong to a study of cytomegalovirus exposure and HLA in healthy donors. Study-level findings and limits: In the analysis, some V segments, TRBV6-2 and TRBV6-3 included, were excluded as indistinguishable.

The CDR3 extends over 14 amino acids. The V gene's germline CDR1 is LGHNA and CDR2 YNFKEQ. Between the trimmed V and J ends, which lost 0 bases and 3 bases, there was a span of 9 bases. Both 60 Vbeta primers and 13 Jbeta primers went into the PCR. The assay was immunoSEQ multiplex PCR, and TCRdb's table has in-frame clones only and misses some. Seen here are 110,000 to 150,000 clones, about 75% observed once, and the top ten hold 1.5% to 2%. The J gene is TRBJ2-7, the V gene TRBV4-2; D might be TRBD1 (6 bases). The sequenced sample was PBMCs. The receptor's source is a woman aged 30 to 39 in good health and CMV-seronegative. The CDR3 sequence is CASSQDLQGYEQYF. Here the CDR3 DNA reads TGTGCCAGCAGCCAAGATCTACAGGGCTACGAGCAGTACTTC.